The sequence of this TCR beta chain was determined in a study of Ad26.COV2.S vaccination and SARS-CoV-2 variants. For the study at large: Donor participated within the Ad26.COV2.S arm of the COV1001 trial. Once or twice, 56 days apart, Ad26.COV2.S was delivered intramuscularly. Study-level findings and limits: Recipients of vaccine and of placebo showed similar breadth of their non-spike TCR repertoires.

Remarks on this clone: Its antigen is not identified.

Only in-frame clones appear in the TCRdb table, and some are missing; sequencing was by immunoSEQ multiplex PCR. The data show some 500,000 clones, roughly nine tenths seen once. Sample treatment: about 20 received Ad26.COV2.S at low or high dose, single or two shots; 5 received placebo; per-sample allocation not given. Sampling occurred on day 63 after the first vaccine or placebo injection. An adult of 18-55 years in Boston served as donor. The length of the CDR3 is 14 residues. Trimming stripped 7 bases from V and 0 bases from J, with 11 bases between. The germline CDR1 and CDR2 sequences are ENHRY and SYGVKD.

This specimen consisted of peripheral blood, obtained in a trial of Ad26.COV2.S vaccine versus placebo. The sequence was collected from a person aged 18-65 years who received the Ad26.COV2.S COVID-19 vaccine or a placebo. The rearrangement uses TRBV10-3 and TRBJ2-3; D may be TRBD1 or TRBD2 (5 bases each). CDR3 in amino acids: CAITVGPSTDTQYF. The CDR3 coding sequence is TGTGCCATCACGGTGGGACCAAGCACAGATACGCAGTATTTT.